The 22 T cell receptor beta chains below come from one sample, sequenced in a study of cytomegalovirus exposure and HLA in healthy donors. PCR used 60 Vbeta primers and 13 Jbeta primers. Sequencing was performed with immunoSEQ multiplex PCR; in TCRdb, only in-frame clones are kept and a portion is missing. The table shows over 100,000 clones, with over 75% occurring only once. The specimen sequenced was PBMCs. The receptor set was obtained from a man aged 25-45 years in good health and CMV-seronegative.

This clone appeared a few times. The chain joins TRBV6-6 to TRBJ1-1; D is possibly TRBD1 (5 bases). Germline-derived CDR1 and CDR2 are MNHNY and SVGAGI (reference sequence). The CDR3 loop spans 15 amino acids. Trimming pared 0 bases from V and 7 bases from J, leaving 15 bases between. CDR3 sequence: CASSYSLDTPREAFF. CDR3 nucleotides: TGTGCCAGCAGTTACTCGTTGGACACCCCTCGTGAAGCTTTCTTT.

This chain links TRBV5-6 with TRBJ2-5; D remains unclear. This CDR3 has 13 residues. V gave up 2 bases and J gave up 1 base, with 6 bases separating them. The germline gives CDR1 SGHDT, CDR2 YYEEEE. DNA for the CDR3: TGTGCCAGCAGCTTAGTCGGCCAAGAGACCCAGTACTTC. This codes for CASSLVGQETQYF.

The CDR3 here is CASSQGTDATGQYF. In nucleotides, the CDR3 is TGCGCCAGCAGCCAGGGGACCGATGCTACGGGGCAGTACTTC. The chain recombines TRBV5-1 with TRBJ2-7; a weak D match, TRBD1 (6 bases). This CDR3 region has 14 residues. V was pared by 4 bases and J by 9 bases, with 20 bases between. The V gene's germline CDR1 is SGHRS and CDR2 YFSETQ.

J is TRBJ2-7 and V is TRBV7-2; a possible D gene is TRBD1 (6 bases). This CDR3 comprises 13 residues. V was pared by 5 bases and J by 2 bases, with 10 bases between. The germline CDR1 and CDR2 sequences are SGHTA and FQGNSA. CDR3 sequence: CASSRDRPYEQYF. Written as DNA, the CDR3 is TGTGCCAGCAGCCGAGACAGGCCCTACGAGCAGTACTTC.

The chain couples TRBV13 to TRBJ1-2, with 9 bases that match TRBD1. Looked up from germline, CDR1 is PRHDT and CDR2 is FYEKMQ (reference sequence). The junction had 10 bases not matched to a gene; V was cut back by 3 bases and J by 5 bases. The CDR3 extends over 16 amino acids. CDR3 DNA sequence: TGTGCCAGCAGCTTCCCCACAGGGGGCGGTTGGTATGGCTACACCTTC. This gives the protein CASSFPTGGGWYGYTF.

The chain links TRBV10-3 to TRBJ1-1; TRBD1 is a possible D gene (5 bases). Trimming cost V 8 bases and J 0 bases, with 7 bases left between them. CDR1 and CDR2 from the germline V gene are ENHRY and SYGVKD. CDR3 length: 12 residues. The CDR3 is CAIQGMNTEAFF. CDR3 bases: TGTGCCATCCAGGGCATGAACACTGAAGCTTTCTTT.

This sequence joins TRBV30 and TRBJ2-7; D call uncertain. The CDR3 is 11 amino acids. Germline CDR1 reads GTSNPN; CDR2 reads SVGIG (reference sequence). With 3 bases removed from V and 12 bases from J, the gap between germline ends came to 15 bases. CDR3 in amino acids: CAWRREGAMYF. CDR3 DNA: TGTGCCTGGAGACGCGAAGGAGCGATGTACTTC.

The J gene is TRBJ1-1, the V gene TRBV4-3; 7 nucleotides match TRBD1. With V trimmed by 0 bases and J by 0 bases, 13 bases remained unmatched. The CDR3 is 19 amino acids. The germline gives CDR1 LGHNA, CDR2 YSLEER. The CDR3 nucleotides read TGCGCCAGCAGCCAAGAGATGGGGACAGTCCGCTTCATGAACACTGAAGCTTTCTTT. Residues: CASSQEMGTVRFMNTEAFF.

The chain couples TRBV5-1 to TRBJ2-3, with 7 bases fitting TRBD1. The germline CDR1 and CDR2 sequences are SGHRS and YFSETQ. The CDR3 loop spans 14 amino acids. The trim removed 5 bases at V and 4 bases at J, leaving 7 bases unmatched. The CDR3 loop is CASRVRDSADTQYF. In DNA form, the CDR3 reads TGCGCCAGCAGGGTCCGGGACAGCGCAGATACGCAGTATTTT.

The chain joins TRBV27 to TRBJ1-1; possibly TRBD1 for D (5 bases). V was trimmed by 6 bases and J by 1 base, leaving 15 bases between them. This CDR3 is 15 amino acids long. In germline, CDR1 is MNHEY, CDR2 SMNVEV (reference sequence). The CDR3 loop reads CASRAQGMGNTEAFF. The CDR3 nucleotides are TGTGCCAGCAGGGCCCAGGGCATGGGGAACACTGAAGCTTTCTTT.

The rearrangement uses TRBV6-5 and TRBJ1-1; TRBD1 matches at 8 bases. V lost 5 bases and J lost 1; bases outside the gene matches: 3. The length of the CDR3 is 14 residues. Germline CDR1 is MNHEY and CDR2 is SVGAGI. CDR3 in DNA: TGTGCCAGCAGTGCCACAGGGGGGAACACTGAAGCTTTCTTT. Translating gives CASSATGGNTEAFF.

The J gene is TRBJ1-6, the V gene TRBV7-9; D is ambiguous. Germline CDR1 and CDR2: SEHNR and FQNEAQ (reference sequence). Trimming pared 9 bases from V and 10 bases from J, leaving 13 bases between. The CDR3 loop spans 12 amino acids. In DNA, the CDR3 is TGTGCCAGTCCTCTCGCGGGATCACCCCTCCACTTT. Its protein product is CASPLAGSPLHF.

The chain joins TRBV19 to TRBJ1-1, with D uncertain. The CDR3 extends over 11 amino acids. CDR1 LNHDA and CDR2 SQIVND come from the germline V gene (reference sequence). With 6 bases removed from V and 7 bases from J, the gap between germline ends came to 9 bases. Written as DNA, the CDR3 is TGTGCCAGTAGATTGAGTTTTGAAGCTTTCTTT. It encodes CASRLSFEAFF. Full variable domain (remainder filled in from reference TRBV19 and TRBJ1-1): DGGITQSPKYLFRKEGQNVTLSCEQNLNHDAMYWYRQDPGQGLRLIYYSQIVNDFQKGDIAEGYSVSREKKESFPLTVTSAQKNPTAFYLCASRLSFEAFFGQGTRLTVV.

This chain connects TRBV30 to TRBJ1-3, with TRBD1 matching over 7 bases. Germline CDR1 is GTSNPN and CDR2 is SVGIG (reference sequence). There are 12 residues in the CDR3. V shed 5 bases, J shed 8 bases, and the junction held 6 bases outside the gene matches. CDR3: CAWGDRVDTIYF. The CDR3 nucleotides read TGTGCCTGGGGGGACAGAGTGGACACCATATATTTT.

The V gene is TRBV19, the J gene TRBJ2-7; 8 bases line up with TRBD1. CDR1 and CDR2 from the germline V gene are LNHDA and SQIVND (reference sequence). The CDR3 is made up of 16 amino acids. Trimming removed 5 bases from V and 1 base from J; junction bases left unmatched: 10. DNA for the CDR3: TGTGCCAGTAGTTCCCAGGGGGCCGTTAGTTCCTACGAGCAGTACTTC. This gives the protein CASSSQGAVSSYEQYF.

The chain recombines TRBV6-5 with TRBJ1-2, with a weak D call TRBD1 (5 bases). V was pared by 2 bases and J by 2 bases, with 6 bases between. The germline CDR1 and CDR2 sequences are MNHEY and SVGAGI. The CDR3 is made up of 13 amino acids. CDR3 nucleotides: TGTGCCAGCAGTTACAAGGGGAACTATGGCTACACCTTC. It is translated as CASSYKGNYGYTF.

The CDR3 here is CASSNNRGSDQPQHF. CDR3 DNA: TGTGCCAGTAGTAACAACAGGGGGTCGGATCAGCCCCAGCATTTT. The chain links TRBV19 to TRBJ1-5, with TRBD1 matching 8 bases. Trimming cost V 4 bases and J 5 bases; bases outside gene matches: 7. Germline CDR1 reads LNHDA; CDR2 reads SQIVND (reference sequence). CDR3 length equals 15 residues.

The chain has TRBV7-2 and TRBJ2-2, with a weak D call TRBD1 (6 bases). The CDR3 is made up of 15 amino acids. Germline V gene lookup returns CDR1 SGHTA and CDR2 FQGNSA. The V and J ends lost 5 bases and 5 bases respectively, with 15 bases between them. DNA of the CDR3: TGTGCCAGCAGCCGTACAGGGTCGGGGACCGGGGAGCTGTTTTTT. This sequence encodes CASSRTGSGTGELFF.

This clone was seen more than once but under ten times. The chain joins TRBV7-8 to TRBJ1-5; no clear D gene. The CDR3 runs to 15 residues. V lost 2 bases and J 6 bases, leaving 14 bases between the germline ends. The germline V gene encodes CDR1 SGHVS and CDR2 FQNEAQ. CDR3 in amino acids: CASSLSRDRGQPQHF. The CDR3 DNA reads TGTGCCAGCAGCTTAAGTAGGGATCGGGGTCAGCCCCAGCATTTT.

This chain links TRBV6-5 with TRBJ1-2, with D maybe TRBD1 (5 bases). Germline V CDR1 and CDR2: MNHEY, SVGAGI. There are 15 residues in the CDR3. V was shortened by 2 bases and J by 4 bases, with 14 bases between the two germline ends. The CDR3 DNA is TGTGCCAGCAGTTACAGGGGCTCAACGCTCTATGGCTACACCTTC. Residues: CASSYRGSTLYGYTF.

This rearrangement joins TRBV30 to TRBJ1-3; the D is unclear. The ends were cut back, 0 bases at V and 0 bases at J, with 12 bases in the middle. CDR1 is GTSNPN and CDR2 is SVGIG in the germline V gene (reference sequence). CDR3 length: 16 amino acids. The CDR3 protein is CAWSVAGRISGNTIYF. CDR3 sequence (DNA): TGTGCCTGGAGTGTAGCGGGCAGGATCTCTGGAAACACCATATATTTT. Filled out from reference TRBV30 and TRBJ1-3, the complete variable domain reads SQTIHQWPATLVQPVGSPLSLECTVEGTSNPNLYWYRQAAGRGLQLLFYSVGIGQISSEVPQNLSASRPQDRQFILSSKKLLLSDSGFYLCAWSVAGRISGNTIYFGEGSWLTVV.

The rearrangement uses TRBV19 and TRBJ1-6; 8 positions match TRBD1. CDR1 is LNHDA and CDR2 is SQIVND in the germline V gene (reference sequence). The length of the CDR3 is 15 residues. V lost 5 bases, J lost 9 bases, and 9 bases stayed unmatched. The CDR3 DNA sequence: TGTGCCAGTAGTCTTCAGGACAGGGCCTCTTCACCCCTCCACTTT. Protein product: CASSLQDRASSPLHF.